The 23 T cell receptor beta chains reported below all come from one sample, sequenced in a study of blood T cell repertoires in COVID-19. The assay was immunoSEQ multiplex PCR, and TCRdb's table has in-frame clones only and misses some. Altogether about 130,000 clones are present, around 80% being singletons, with the ten largest covering 2% to 2.5%. Sequencing was done on a sample of PBMCs or T cells enriched from blood (not recorded which). The receptors derive from a man aged 40-50 years with acute COVID-19.

The chain combines TRBV6-5 with TRBJ2-7; 10 nucleotides align to TRBD1. Unmatched junction bases numbered 8, after V lost 0 bases and J lost 6 bases. The CDR3 contains 16 residues. In germline, CDR1 is MNHEY, CDR2 SVGAGI. The CDR3 DNA is TGTGCCAGCAGTTACTCGGAGGGGACAGGGGACCGCGAGCAGTACTTC. Amino acids: CASSYSEGTGDREQYF.

CDR3 in DNA: TGTGCCAGCAGCTTAAGCGTAAACCAAGAGACCCAGTACTTC. It specifies CASSLSVNQETQYF. The chain couples TRBV7-2 to TRBJ2-5; the D is unclear. V was cut by 2 bases and J by 0 bases, with 7 bases left in between. The CDR3 extends over 14 amino acids. Germline CDR1 reads SGHTA; CDR2 reads FQGNSA.

This sequence joins TRBV7-3 and TRBJ2-7; 8 bases match TRBD1. Germline loops: CDR1 SGHTA, CDR2 FQGTGA. There are 15 residues in the CDR3. The J segment lost 4 bases and the V segment lost 2 bases, leaving 7 bases of the junction unmatched. The CDR3 sequence is CASSLGGQGLYEQYF. For the CDR3, the DNA is TGTGCCAGCAGCTTAGGAGGACAGGGACTTTACGAGCAGTACTTC.

V and J are TRBV11-3 and TRBJ1-1; D not resolved. Trimming stripped 5 bases from V and 8 bases from J, with 9 bases between. The CDR3 loop spans 11 amino acids. Germline lookup yields CDR1 SGHNT and CDR2 YENEEA. The CDR3, as DNA: TGTGCCAGCAGCGACAACGCAGAAGCTTTCTTT. Its protein is CASSDNAEAFF. The whole variable domain, filled in from reference TRBV11-3 and TRBJ1-1, reads EAGVVQSPRYKIIEKKQPVAFWCNPISGHNTLYWYLQNLGQGPELLIRYENEEAVDDSQLPKDRFSAERLKGVDSTLKIQPAELGDSAVYLCASSDNAEAFFGQGTRLTVV.

The chain uses TRBV5-1 and TRBJ2-1; D possibly corresponds to TRBD2 (6 bases). The germline gives CDR1 SGHRS, CDR2 YFSETQ. The CDR3 sequence is 13 residues long. With 4 bases removed from V and 8 bases from J, the gap between germline ends came to 13 bases. The CDR3 protein is CASSTLLADEQFF. CDR3 sequence (DNA): TGCGCCAGCAGCACACTCTTAGCGGATGAGCAGTTCTTC. The entire variable domain, with the rest obtained from reference TRBV5-1 and TRBJ2-1, is as follows: KAGVTQTPRYLIKTRGQQVTLSCSPISGHRSVSWYQQTPGQGLQFLFEYFSETQRNKGNFPGRFSGRQFSNSRSEMNVSTLELGDSALYLCASSTLLADEQFFGPGTRLTVL.

V gene TRBV5-1 combines with J gene TRBJ1-3; D ambiguous. Germline values: CDR1 SGHRS, CDR2 YFSETQ. Trimming took 0 bases from V and 1 from J, leaving 11 bases between them. The CDR3 is 16 residues long. The CDR3, as DNA: TGCGCCAGCAGCTTGGCGCTAGACGGGTCTGGAAACACCATATATTTT. It translates to CASSLALDGSGNTIYF.

This clone was counted once. The rearrangement uses TRBV19 and TRBJ1-6; 8 bases match TRBD1. CDR1 LNHDA and CDR2 SQIVND come from the germline V gene (reference sequence). Germline trimming cut 0 bases from V and 7 bases from J; bases unmatched to any gene: 8. The CDR3 is 17 amino acids. In nucleotides, the CDR3 is TGTGCCAGTAGTATAGACCAGGGGGCTGGTGGCAATTCACCCCTCCACTTT. Translating gives CASSIDQGAGGNSPLHF.

The chain uses TRBV6-1 and TRBJ2-2, with a weak D call TRBD1 (7 bases). Trimming took 3 bases from V and 1 from J, leaving 12 bases between them. Germline V gives CDR1 MNHNS, CDR2 SASEGT. CDR3 length equals 16 residues. CDR3 amino acids: CASSDAGTVNTGELFF. The CDR3 DNA sequence: TGTGCCAGCAGTGATGCGGGGACAGTGAACACCGGGGAGCTGTTTTTT.

The gene calls are TRBV6-5 and TRBJ2-7; 7 nucleotides line up with TRBD2. Germline CDR1 and CDR2: MNHEY and SVGAGI. V dropped 0 bases and J dropped 3; count of bases not matched to a gene: 5. This CDR3 contains 15 residues. CDR3 residues: CASSYSRDYFYEQYF. As DNA, the CDR3 is TGTGCCAGCAGTTACTCGCGGGACTACTTCTACGAGCAGTACTTC.

The chain carries TRBV10-3 and TRBJ1-1; tentative D call: TRBD1 (6 bases). Trimming took off 2 bases at V and 6 bases at J, with 13 bases between the two ends. CDR1 ENHRY and CDR2 SYGVKD come from the germline V gene. The CDR3 is 14 residues long. The CDR3 region has the DNA TGTGCCATCAGTGAGACGACAGGATCGGCTGAAGCTTTCTTT. Amino acids: CAISETTGSAEAFF.

The gene calls are TRBV14 and TRBJ1-6, with D uncertain. CDR3 length equals 14 residues. Germline V gives CDR1 SGHDN, CDR2 FVKESK. V shed 1 base and J shed 9 bases, with 10 bases lying between them. The CDR3 sequence: CASSQASRGSPLHF. For the CDR3, the DNA is TGTGCCAGCAGCCAAGCCTCCAGAGGTTCACCCCTCCACTTT.

Only one count was recorded for this clone. The rearrangement joins TRBV13 to TRBJ2-5; maybe TRBD2 (5 bases). The CDR3 is 15 residues long. CDR1 and CDR2 (germline): PRHDT, FYEKMQ (reference sequence). Trimming shortened V by 1 base and J by 4 bases, and 13 bases separated the two germline ends. The CDR3 is CASSLVSGGGETQYF. The CDR3 DNA reads as TGTGCCAGCAGCTTAGTCTCAGGCGGAGGAGAGACCCAGTACTTC. The full variable domain, in which reference TRBV13 and TRBJ2-5 provide the parts outside the CDR3, is AAGVIQSPRHLIKEKRETATLKCYPIPRHDTVYWYQQGPGQDPQFLISFYEKMQSDKGSIPDRFSAQQFSDYHSELNMSSLELGDSALYFCASSLVSGGGETQYFGPGTRLLVL.

The chain links TRBV3-1 (or the pseudogene TRBV3-2) to TRBJ1-3; TRBD1 agrees at 7 bases. With 1 base clipped from V and 8 bases from J, the junction kept 8 bases outside the gene matches. The CDR3 covers 15 residues. Looked up from germline, CDR1 is LGHDT and CDR2 is YNNKEL (reference sequence). The CDR3 DNA is TGTGCCAGCAGCCAAGGGGACAGCGCCCGATACACCATATATTTT. Translation: CASSQGDSARYTIYF.

V is TRBV18 and J is TRBJ2-7, with no clear D. The CDR3 runs 13 residues. Germline V lookup: CDR1 KGHSH, CDR2 LQKENI. The germline V and J ends were trimmed by 4 bases and 3 bases, with 10 bases remaining between them. The CDR3 coding sequence is TGTGCCAGCTCACTGGGCCCGGACTACGAGCAGTACTTC. It is translated as CASSLGPDYEQYF.

This chain uses TRBV9 with TRBJ2-1, with D perhaps matching TRBD1 (5 bases). V lost 5 bases and J lost 5, with 8 bases in between. In germline, CDR1 is SGDLS, CDR2 YYNGEE. This CDR3 spans 12 amino acids. In DNA form, the CDR3 reads TGTGCCAGCAGAGGGGTTAACAATGAGCAGTTCTTC. Amino acids: CASRGVNNEQFF.

V and J are TRBV7-2 and TRBJ1-1; weak D call: TRBD1 (6 bases). The germline CDR1 and CDR2 sequences are SGHTA and FQGNSA. Trimming left V 1 base short and J 3 bases short, with 9 bases between. The CDR3 is made up of 14 amino acids. As DNA, the CDR3 is TGTGCCAGCAGCTTAGACAGGGTACACACTGAAGCTTTCTTT. Translating gives CASSLDRVHTEAFF.

The rearrangement uses TRBV7-2 and TRBJ1-2, with a tentative D call TRBD1 (5 bases). The length of the CDR3 is 13 residues. V was pared by 7 bases and J by 8 bases, with 17 bases between. Germline-derived CDR1 and CDR2 are SGHTA and FQGNSA. The CDR3 protein is CASTPWGGTGYTF. The CDR3 DNA is TGTGCCAGCACACCTTGGGGGGGGACGGGCTACACCTTC.

This sequence joins TRBV6-5 and TRBJ1-1; the D is unclear. Germline CDR1 and CDR2: MNHEY and SVGAGI. Trimming removed 2 bases at V and 0 bases at J, with 4 bases between. The CDR3 spans 13 residues. The CDR3, as DNA: TGTGCCAGCAGTTACAATATGAACACTGAAGCTTTCTTT. It encodes CASSYNMNTEAFF.

The V call is TRBV5-4, the J call TRBJ2-3; perhaps TRBD2 as D (6 bases). This CDR3 contains 16 residues. Trimming pared 3 bases from V and 0 bases from J, leaving 14 bases between. Germline CDR1 reads SGHNT; CDR2 reads YYREEE (reference sequence). Here the CDR3 DNA reads TGTGCCAGCAGCTGGGGAGGCGTCCCAAGCACAGATACGCAGTATTTT. It translates to CASSWGGVPSTDTQYF. The entire variable domain, with the rest obtained from reference TRBV5-4 and TRBJ2-3, is as follows: ETGVTQSPTHLIKTRGQQVTLRCSSQSGHNTVSWYQQALGQGPQFIFQYYREEENGRGNFPPRFSGLQFPNYSSELNVNALELDDSALYLCASSWGGVPSTDTQYFGPGTRLTVL.

A few counts support this clone. The genes are TRBV27 and TRBJ2-7; TRBD1 agrees at 7 bases. CDR1 and CDR2 (germline): MNHEY, SMNVEV (reference sequence). The V segment lost 5 bases and the J segment 7 bases; nucleotides outside the gene matches: 5. The CDR3 totals 12 residues. The CDR3 reads CASSHRGEEQYF. CDR3 coding DNA: TGTGCCAGCAGTCACAGGGGAGAGGAGCAGTACTTC.

V gene TRBV7-9 combines with J gene TRBJ1-3; D is unclear. The CDR3 is 12 amino acids. From germline, CDR1 is SEHNR and CDR2 FQNEAQ (reference sequence). Trimming took off 5 bases at V and 3 bases at J, with 5 bases between the two ends. CDR3: CASSPFGNTIYF. CDR3 coding DNA: TGTGCCAGCAGCCCATTTGGAAACACCATATATTTT.

V gene TRBV6-6 combines with J gene TRBJ1-1, with D unclear. The CDR3 covers 19 residues. Germline assignment: CDR1 MNHNY and CDR2 SVGAGI (reference sequence). V was pared by 5 bases and J by 1 base, with 26 bases between. The CDR3 here is CASSHPRRAPSNRNTEAFF. CDR3 sequence (DNA): TGTGCCAGCAGTCACCCAAGGAGGGCCCCCTCGAATCGGAACACTGAAGCTTTCTTT.

J is TRBJ2-1 and V is TRBV12-2; the table's TRBD2 call for D was not verified on the DNA. TRBV12-2 is marked as a pseudogene. This CDR3 is 19 amino acids long. The CDR3 is CASRSGLAEEFGSYNEQFF. CDR3 DNA: TGTGCAAGTCGCTCGGGACTAGCGGAGGAGTTCGGCTCCTACAATGAGCAGTTCTTC.